These T cell receptor beta chains were read from a single sample in a study of T cells after yellow fever vaccination. TCRdb reanalysed the 5' RACE reads using MiXCR and keeps one entry per CDR3 protein. The sample lists 14,000 or so distinct CDR3 sequences, under 7.5% occurring once. The sample in question was PBMCs, either bulk or a sorted T-cell subset (CD4+, CD8+, memory, or dextramer-sorted; not recorded which), obtained on the day of the yellow fever booster vaccination. All receptors come from a man between 18 and 35 years old who received the YFV17D yellow fever vaccine. CDR3s include the opening cysteine and the closing phenylalanine or tryptophan. The order of the fields is J gene, clone size, D gene, V gene, CDR3 protein, CDR3 DNA. A D gene is named only where the DNA matches it firmly. Only some rows state a clone size, as once, few, many or a class for expanded clones.

TRBJ2-3	many	TRBD1	TRBV19	CASSIGQDTDTQYF	TGTGCCAGTAGTATCGGACAGGACACAGATACGCAGTATTTT
TRBJ1-1	many	-	TRBV6-2/TRBV6-3	CASSSLKGSFMNTEAFF	TGTGCCAGCAGTTCCCTAAAGGGTTCTTTTATGAACACTGAAGCTTTCTTT
TRBJ1-2	medium-sized	TRBD1	TRBV5-6	CASSSGQGVPYGYTF	TGTGCCAGCAGCTCGGGACAGGGGGTACCCTATGGCTACACCTTC
TRBJ2-7	many	TRBD2	TRBV5-1	CASSLQSGEDEQYF	TGCGCCAGCAGCTTGCAAAGCGGGGAGGACGAGCAGTACTTC
TRBJ2-1	many	TRBD1	TRBV4-3	CASGPLGQGGNEQFF	TGCGCCAGCGGGCCGTTGGGACAGGGAGGCAATGAGCAGTTCTTC
TRBJ2-6	many	TRBD1	TRBV6-2/TRBV6-3	CASSGRQGAGGANVLTF	TGTGCCAGCAGTGGGCGACAGGGGGCCGGTGGGGCCAACGTCCTGACTTTC
TRBJ1-4	many	-	TRBV5-5	CASSSSDSYEKLFF	TGTGCCAGCAGCTCCTCGGACAGTTATGAAAAACTGTTTTTT
TRBJ2-5	many	-	TRBV5-1	CASRQEETQYF	TGCGCCAGCAGACAGGAAGAGACCCAGTACTTC
TRBJ2-1	medium-sized	-	TRBV7-2	CASSLGQHGGNEQFF	TGTGCCAGCAGCCTGGGACAGCACGGGGGCAATGAGCAGTTCTTC
TRBJ2-2	-	-	TRBV29-1	CSVDKGVYSGELFF	TGCAGCGTTGATAAGGGGGTTTACTCCGGGGAGCTGTTTTTT
TRBJ1-1	medium-sized	-	TRBV12-3/TRBV12-4	CASSLARNTEAFF	TGTGCCAGCAGTTTAGCCAGGAACACTGAAGCTTTCTTT
TRBJ2-3	-	TRBD2	TRBV27	CASSSPWTSGGGYTQYF	TGTGCCAGCAGTTCCCCTTGGACTAGCGGGGGGGGTTATACGCAGTATTTT
TRBJ2-7	many	TRBD1	TRBV19	CASNTGQGTHEQYF	TGTGCCAGTAACACAGGACAGGGCACCCACGAGCAGTACTTC
TRBJ1-2	many	-	TRBV28	CASRGGNNYGYTF	TGTGCCAGCAGGGGGGGGAATAATTATGGCTACACCTTC
TRBJ2-7	many	TRBD1	TRBV2	CASSEAQGAEYF	TGTGCCAGCAGTGAAGCCCAGGGGGCAGAGTACTTC